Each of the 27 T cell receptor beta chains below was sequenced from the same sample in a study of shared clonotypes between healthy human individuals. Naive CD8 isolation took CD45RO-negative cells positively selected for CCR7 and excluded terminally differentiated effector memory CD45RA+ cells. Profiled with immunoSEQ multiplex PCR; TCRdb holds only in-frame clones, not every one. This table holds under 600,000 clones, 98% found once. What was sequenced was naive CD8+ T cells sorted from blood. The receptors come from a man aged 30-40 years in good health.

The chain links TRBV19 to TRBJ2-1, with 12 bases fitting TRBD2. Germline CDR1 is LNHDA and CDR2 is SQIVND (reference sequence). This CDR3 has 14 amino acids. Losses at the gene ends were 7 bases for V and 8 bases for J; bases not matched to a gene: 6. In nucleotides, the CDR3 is TGTGCCAGTACGCTAGCGGGAGGGCCGTATGAGCAGTTCTTC. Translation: CASTLAGGPYEQFF.

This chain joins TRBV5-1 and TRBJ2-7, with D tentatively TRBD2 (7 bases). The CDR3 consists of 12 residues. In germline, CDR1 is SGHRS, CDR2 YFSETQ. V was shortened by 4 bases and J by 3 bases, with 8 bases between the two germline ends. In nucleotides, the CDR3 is TGCGCCAGCAGCAGGGGGGGCTACGAGCAGTACTTC. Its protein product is CASSRGGYEQYF. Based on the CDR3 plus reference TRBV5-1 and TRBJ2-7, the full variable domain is KAGVTQTPRYLIKTRGQQVTLSCSPISGHRSVSWYQQTPGQGLQFLFEYFSETQRNKGNFPGRFSGRQFSNSRSEMNVSTLELGDSALYLCASSRGGYEQYFGPGTRLTVT.

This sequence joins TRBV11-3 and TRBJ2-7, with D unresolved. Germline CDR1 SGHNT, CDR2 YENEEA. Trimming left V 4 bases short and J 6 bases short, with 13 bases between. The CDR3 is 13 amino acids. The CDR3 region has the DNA TGTGCCAGCAGCTACATTTGGGGAAGCGAGCAGTACTTC. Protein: CASSYIWGSEQYF.

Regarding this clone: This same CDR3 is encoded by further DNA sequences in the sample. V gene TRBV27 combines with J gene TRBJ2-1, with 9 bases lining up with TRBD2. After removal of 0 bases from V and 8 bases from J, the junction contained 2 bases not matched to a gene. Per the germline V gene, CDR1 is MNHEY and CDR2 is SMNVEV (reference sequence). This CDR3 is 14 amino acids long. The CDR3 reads CASSLSSGSYEQFF. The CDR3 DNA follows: TGTGCCAGCAGTTTATCTAGCGGGAGCTATGAGCAGTTCTTC.

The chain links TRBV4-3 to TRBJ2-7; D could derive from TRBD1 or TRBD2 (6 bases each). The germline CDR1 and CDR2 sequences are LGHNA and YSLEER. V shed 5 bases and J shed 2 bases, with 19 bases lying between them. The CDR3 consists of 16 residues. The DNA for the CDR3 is TGCGCCAGCAGCTCTGGATGGGGGGCTTATGCCTACGAGCAGTACTTC. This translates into CASSSGWGAYAYEQYF.

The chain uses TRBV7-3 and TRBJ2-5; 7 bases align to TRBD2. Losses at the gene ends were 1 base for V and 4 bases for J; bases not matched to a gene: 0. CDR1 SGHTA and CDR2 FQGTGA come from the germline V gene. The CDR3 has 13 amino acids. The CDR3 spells CASSLIAGETQYF. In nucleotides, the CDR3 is TGTGCCAGCAGCTTAATAGCGGGAGAGACCCAGTACTTC. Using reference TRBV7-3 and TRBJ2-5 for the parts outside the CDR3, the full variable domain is GAGVSQTPSNKVTEKGKYVELRCDPISGHTALYWYRQSLGQGPEFLIYFQGTGAADDSGLPNDRFFAVRPEGSVSTLKIQRTERGDSAVYLCASSLIAGETQYFGPGTRLLVL.

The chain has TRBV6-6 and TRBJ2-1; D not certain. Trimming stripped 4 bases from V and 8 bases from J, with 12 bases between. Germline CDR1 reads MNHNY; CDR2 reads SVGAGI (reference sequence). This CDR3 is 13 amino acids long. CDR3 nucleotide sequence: TGTGCCAGCAGTTTAACGGACGGGTATGAGCAGTTCTTC. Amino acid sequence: CASSLTDGYEQFF.

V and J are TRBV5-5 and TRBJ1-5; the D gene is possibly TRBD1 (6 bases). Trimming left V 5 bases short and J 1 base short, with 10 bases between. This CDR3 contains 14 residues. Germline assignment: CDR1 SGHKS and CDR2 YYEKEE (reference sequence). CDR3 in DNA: TGTGCCAGCAGAAATCAGGGGAGCAATCAGCCCCAGCATTTT. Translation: CASRNQGSNQPQHF.

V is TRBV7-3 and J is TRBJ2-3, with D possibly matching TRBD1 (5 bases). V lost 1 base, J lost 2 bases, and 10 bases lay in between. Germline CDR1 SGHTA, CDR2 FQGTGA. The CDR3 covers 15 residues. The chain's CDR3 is CASSLMGQNTDTQYF. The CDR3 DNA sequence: TGTGCCAGCAGCTTAATGGGGCAGAACACAGATACGCAGTATTTT. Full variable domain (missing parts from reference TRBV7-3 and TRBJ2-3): GAGVSQTPSNKVTEKGKYVELRCDPISGHTALYWYRQSLGQGPEFLIYFQGTGAADDSGLPNDRFFAVRPEGSVSTLKIQRTERGDSAVYLCASSLMGQNTDTQYFGPGTRLTVL.

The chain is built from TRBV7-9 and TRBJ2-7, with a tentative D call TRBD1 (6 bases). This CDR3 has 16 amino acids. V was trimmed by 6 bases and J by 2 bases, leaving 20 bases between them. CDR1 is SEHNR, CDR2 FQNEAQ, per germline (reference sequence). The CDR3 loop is CASSPSGEKRAYEQYF. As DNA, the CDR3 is TGTGCCAGCAGTCCCTCAGGGGAAAAAAGGGCCTACGAGCAGTACTTC.

CDR3 DNA: TGCAGCGTGGCGGGACCCTCCTCCTACGAGCAGTACTTC. Protein product: CSVAGPSSYEQYF. The gene calls are TRBV29-1 and TRBJ2-7; D is possibly TRBD2 (6 bases). The CDR3 sequence is 13 residues long. Trimming removed 6 bases from V and 0 bases from J, with 12 bases in between. From germline, CDR1 is SQVTM and CDR2 ANQGSEA.

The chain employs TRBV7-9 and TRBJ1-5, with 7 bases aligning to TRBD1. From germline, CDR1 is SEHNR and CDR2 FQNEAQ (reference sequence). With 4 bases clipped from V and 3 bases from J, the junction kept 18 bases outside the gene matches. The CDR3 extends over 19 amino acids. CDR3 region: CASSWVRDSRPPFNQPQHF. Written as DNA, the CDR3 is TGTGCCAGCAGCTGGGTCCGGGACAGCAGGCCCCCATTCAATCAGCCCCAGCATTTT.

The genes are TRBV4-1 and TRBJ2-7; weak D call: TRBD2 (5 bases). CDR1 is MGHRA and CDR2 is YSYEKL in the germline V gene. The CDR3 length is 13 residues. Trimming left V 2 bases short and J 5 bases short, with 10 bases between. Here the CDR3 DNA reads TGCGCCAGCAGCCAACTAACGGGAAACGAGCAGTACTTC. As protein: CASSQLTGNEQYF.

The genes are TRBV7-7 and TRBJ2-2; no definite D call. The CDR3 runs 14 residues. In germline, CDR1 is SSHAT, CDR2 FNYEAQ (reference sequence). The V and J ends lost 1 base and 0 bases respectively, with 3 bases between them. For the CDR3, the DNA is TGTGCCAGCAGCTTAGACCCGAACACCGGGGAGCTGTTTTTT. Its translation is CASSLDPNTGELFF.

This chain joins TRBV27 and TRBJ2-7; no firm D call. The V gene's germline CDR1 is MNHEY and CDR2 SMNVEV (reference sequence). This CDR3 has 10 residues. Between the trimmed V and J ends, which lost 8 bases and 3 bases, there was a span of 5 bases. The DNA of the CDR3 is TGTGCCAGCGGCGACTACGAGCAGTACTTC. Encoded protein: CASGDYEQYF.

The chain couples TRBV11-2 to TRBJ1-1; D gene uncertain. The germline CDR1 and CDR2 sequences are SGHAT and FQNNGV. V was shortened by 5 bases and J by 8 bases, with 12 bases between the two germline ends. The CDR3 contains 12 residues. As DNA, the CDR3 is TGTGCCAGCAGCATCTGGACGGACGAAGCTTTCTTT. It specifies CASSIWTDEAFF.

The CDR3 sequence: CSVHDTEAFF. Written as DNA, the CDR3 is TGCAGCGTCCATGACACTGAAGCTTTCTTT. V is TRBV29-1 and J is TRBJ1-1, with D unresolved. The CDR3 consists of 10 residues. The V end lost 6 bases, the J end lost 3 bases, and 5 bases lay between the germline ends. Per germline, CDR1 SQVTM and CDR2 ANQGSEA.

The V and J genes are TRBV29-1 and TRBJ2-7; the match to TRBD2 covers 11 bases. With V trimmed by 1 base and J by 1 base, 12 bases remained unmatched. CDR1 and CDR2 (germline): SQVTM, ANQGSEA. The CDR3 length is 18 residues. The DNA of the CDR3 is TGCAGCGTTGAAGCCCGGGGCAAGACTAGCGGGATTTCCTACGAGCAGTACTTC. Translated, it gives CSVEARGKTSGISYEQYF.

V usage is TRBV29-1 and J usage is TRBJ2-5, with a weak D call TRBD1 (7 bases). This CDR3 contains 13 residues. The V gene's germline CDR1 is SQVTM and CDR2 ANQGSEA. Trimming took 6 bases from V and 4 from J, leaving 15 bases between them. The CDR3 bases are TGCAGCGTCACAGGGGTGGGAGGAGAGACCCAGTACTTC. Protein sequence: CSVTGVGGETQYF.

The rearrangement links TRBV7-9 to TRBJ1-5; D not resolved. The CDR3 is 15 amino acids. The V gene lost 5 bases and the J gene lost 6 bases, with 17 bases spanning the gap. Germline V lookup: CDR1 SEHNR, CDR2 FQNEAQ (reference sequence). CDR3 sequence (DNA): TGTGCCAGCAGCATGGAGGCCCAGGTTGGTCAGCCCCAGCATTTT. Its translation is CASSMEAQVGQPQHF. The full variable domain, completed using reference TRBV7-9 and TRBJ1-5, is DTGVSQNPRHKITKRGQNVTFRCDPISEHNRLYWYRQTLGQGPEFLTYFQNEAQLEKSRLLSDRFSAERPKGSFSTLEIQRTEQGDSAMYLCASSMEAQVGQPQHFGDGTRLSIL.

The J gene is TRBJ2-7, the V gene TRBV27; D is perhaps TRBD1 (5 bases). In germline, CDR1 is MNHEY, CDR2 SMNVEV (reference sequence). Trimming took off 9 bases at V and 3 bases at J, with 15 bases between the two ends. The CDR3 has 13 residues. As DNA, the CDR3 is TGTGCCAGTACGGCGGACACAGGCTACGAGCAGTACTTC. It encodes CASTADTGYEQYF.

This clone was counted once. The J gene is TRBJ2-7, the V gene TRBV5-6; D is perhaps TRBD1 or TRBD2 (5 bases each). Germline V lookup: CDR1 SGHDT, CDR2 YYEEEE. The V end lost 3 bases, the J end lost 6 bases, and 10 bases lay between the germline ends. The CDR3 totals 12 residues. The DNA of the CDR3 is TGTGCCAGCAGCTGGGGGAGTGGCGAGCAGTACTTC. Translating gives CASSWGSGEQYF.

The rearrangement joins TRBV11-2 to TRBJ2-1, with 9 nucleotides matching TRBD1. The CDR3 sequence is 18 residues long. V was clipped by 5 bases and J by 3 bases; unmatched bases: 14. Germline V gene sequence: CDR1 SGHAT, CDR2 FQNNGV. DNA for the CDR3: TGTGCCAGCAGCGCATTAGGTTCGGGACAGGGCTTCTACAATGAGCAGTTCTTC. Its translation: CASSALGSGQGFYNEQFF.

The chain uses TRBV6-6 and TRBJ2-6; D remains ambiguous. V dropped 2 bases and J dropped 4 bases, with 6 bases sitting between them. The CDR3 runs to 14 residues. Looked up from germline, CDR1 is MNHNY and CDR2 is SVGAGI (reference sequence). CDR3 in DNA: TGTGCCAGCAGTTACCTAGGCGGGGCCAACGTCCTGACTTTC. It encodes CASSYLGGANVLTF.

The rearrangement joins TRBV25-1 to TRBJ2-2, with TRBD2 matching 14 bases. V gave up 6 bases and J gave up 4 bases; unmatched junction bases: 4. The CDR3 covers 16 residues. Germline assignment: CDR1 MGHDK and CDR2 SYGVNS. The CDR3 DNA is TGTGCCAGCAGGGGGACTAGCGGGAGTTCCACCGGGGAGCTGTTTTTT. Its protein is CASRGTSGSSTGELFF.

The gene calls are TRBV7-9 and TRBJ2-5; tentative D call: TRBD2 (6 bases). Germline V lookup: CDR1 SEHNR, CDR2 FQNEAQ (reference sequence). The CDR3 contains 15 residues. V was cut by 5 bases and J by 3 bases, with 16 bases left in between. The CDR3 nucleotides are TGTGCCAGCAGCCCTGGGGACGGGGGTAAAGAGACCCAGTACTTC. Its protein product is CASSPGDGGKETQYF.

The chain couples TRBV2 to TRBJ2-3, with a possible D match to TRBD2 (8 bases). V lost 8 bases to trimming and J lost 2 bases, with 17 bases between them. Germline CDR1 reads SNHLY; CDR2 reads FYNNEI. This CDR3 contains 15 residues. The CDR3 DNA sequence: TGTGCCAGCGGTCGGGGGGGACAGCTCACAGATACGCAGTATTTT. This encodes CASGRGGQLTDTQYF.